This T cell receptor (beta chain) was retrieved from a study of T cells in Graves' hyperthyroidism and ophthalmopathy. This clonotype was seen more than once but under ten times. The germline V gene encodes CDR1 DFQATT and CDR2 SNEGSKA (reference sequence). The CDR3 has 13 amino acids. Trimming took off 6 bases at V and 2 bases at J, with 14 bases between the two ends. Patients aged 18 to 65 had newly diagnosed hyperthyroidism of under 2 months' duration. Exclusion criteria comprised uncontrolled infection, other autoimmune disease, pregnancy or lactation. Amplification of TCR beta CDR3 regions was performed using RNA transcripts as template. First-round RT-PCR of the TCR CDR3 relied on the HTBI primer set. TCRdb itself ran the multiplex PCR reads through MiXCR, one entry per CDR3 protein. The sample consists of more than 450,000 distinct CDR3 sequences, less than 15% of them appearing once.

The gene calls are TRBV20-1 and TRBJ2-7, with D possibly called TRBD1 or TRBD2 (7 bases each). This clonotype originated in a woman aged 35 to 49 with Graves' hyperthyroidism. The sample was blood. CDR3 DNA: TGCAGTGCCCCGGGGGGACAGACCTACGAGCAGTACTTC. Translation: CSAPGGQTYEQYF.